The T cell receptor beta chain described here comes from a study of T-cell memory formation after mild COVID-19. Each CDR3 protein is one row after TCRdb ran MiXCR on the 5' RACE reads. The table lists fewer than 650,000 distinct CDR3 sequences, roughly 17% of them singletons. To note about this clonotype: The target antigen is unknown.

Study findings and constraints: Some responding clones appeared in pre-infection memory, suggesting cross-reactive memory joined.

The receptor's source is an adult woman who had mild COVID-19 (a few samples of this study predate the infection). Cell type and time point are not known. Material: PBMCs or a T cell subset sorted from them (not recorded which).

The CDR3 sequence is CASSEGPYTGGSGANVLTF. CDR3 coding DNA: TGTGCCAGCAGTGAAGGACCTTATACAGGGGGCTCTGGGGCCAACGTCCTGACTTTC. V usage is TRBV6-1 and J usage is TRBJ2-6; 8 nucleotides line up with TRBD1. The CDR3 spans 19 residues. V lost 1 base and J lost 0; bases outside the gene matches: 8. Germline CDR1 is MNHNS and CDR2 is SASEGT.